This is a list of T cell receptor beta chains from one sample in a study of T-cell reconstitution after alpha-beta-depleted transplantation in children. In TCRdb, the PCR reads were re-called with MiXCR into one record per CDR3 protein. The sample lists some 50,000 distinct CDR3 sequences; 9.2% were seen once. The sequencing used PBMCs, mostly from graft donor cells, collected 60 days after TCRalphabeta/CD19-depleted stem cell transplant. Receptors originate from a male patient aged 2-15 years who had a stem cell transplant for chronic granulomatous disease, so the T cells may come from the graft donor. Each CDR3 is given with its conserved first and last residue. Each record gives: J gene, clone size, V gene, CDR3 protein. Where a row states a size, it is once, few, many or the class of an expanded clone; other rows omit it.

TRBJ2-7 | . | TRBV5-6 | CAMGPGLPYEQYF
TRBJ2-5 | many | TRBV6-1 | CASRAGTSVSQETQYF
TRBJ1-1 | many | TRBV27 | CASSLSAGSTEAFF
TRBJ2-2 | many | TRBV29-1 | CSARDTHTGELFF
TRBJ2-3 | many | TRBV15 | CATSRDGDTQYF
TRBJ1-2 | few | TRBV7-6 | CASSLGLGGQGNGYTF
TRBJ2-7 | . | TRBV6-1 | CASSDNRAATTYEQYF
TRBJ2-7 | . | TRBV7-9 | CASSLVDSYEQYF
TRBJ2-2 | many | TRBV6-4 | CASSDLAGNTGELFF
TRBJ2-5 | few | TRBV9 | CASSVGRAGQETQYF
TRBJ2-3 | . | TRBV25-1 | CASSAGQDTQYF
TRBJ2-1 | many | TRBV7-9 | CASKIAGVGNNEQFF
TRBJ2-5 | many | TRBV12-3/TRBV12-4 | CASKRGGTETQYF
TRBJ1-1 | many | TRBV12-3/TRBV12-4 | CASSSGGGKEGAFF
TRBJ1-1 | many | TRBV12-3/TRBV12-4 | CASSLRGVWNTEAFF
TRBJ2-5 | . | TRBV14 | CASSTGQPGQETQYF
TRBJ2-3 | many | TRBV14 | CASSQVLLDTQYF
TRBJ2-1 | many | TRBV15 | CATSRGLGDHNEQFF
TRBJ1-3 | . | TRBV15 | CATSRDRVAGNTIYF
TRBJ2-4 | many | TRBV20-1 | CSAREGAAGRSGVNIQYF
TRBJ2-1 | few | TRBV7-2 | CASSRDRGDHEQFF
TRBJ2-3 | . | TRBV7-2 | CASSFRVRISRTDTQYF
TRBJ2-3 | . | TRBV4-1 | CASSQDMASGTDTQFF
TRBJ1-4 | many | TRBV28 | CASSFRPGGEKLFF
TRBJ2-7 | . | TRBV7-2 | CASRVQGNHEQYF
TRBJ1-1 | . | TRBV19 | CASNRAAGQMNTEAFF